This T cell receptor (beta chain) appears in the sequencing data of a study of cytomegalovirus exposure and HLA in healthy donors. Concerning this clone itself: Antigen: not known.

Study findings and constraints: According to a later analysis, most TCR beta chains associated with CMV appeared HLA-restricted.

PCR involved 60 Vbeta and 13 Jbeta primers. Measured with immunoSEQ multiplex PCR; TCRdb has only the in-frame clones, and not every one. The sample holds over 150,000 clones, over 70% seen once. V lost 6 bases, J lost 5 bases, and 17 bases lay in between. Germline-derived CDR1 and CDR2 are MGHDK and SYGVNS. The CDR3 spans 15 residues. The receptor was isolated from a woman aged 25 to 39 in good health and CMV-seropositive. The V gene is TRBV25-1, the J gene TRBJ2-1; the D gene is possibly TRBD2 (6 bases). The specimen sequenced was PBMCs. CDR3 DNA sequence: TGTGCCAGCAGGCCACCGGGACTCACCAACAATGAGCAGTTCTTC. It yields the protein CASRPPGLTNNEQFF.